This T cell receptor (beta chain) is drawn from a study of CD8 T cells in ankylosing spondylitis. Study conclusions and caveats: It was reported that disease-linked clones were significantly enriched in matched ankylosing spondylitis synovial fluid.

CDR3 length equals 19 residues. Trimming removed 1 base at V and 0 bases at J, with 16 bases between. Germline loops: CDR1 SGHVS, CDR2 FNYEAQ. In this sample, this clonotype turned up a few times. Antigen unknown. MiXCR, run by TCRdb on the 5' RACE reads, gives a single entry per CDR3 protein. The sample holds about 180,000 distinct CDR3 sequences, 9.8% seen once. Source material: blood, either unsorted or a sorted T cell fraction (not recorded which). This sequence originates from a female donor with ankylosing spondylitis or in good health (not recorded which). V is TRBV7-6 and J is TRBJ2-6; either TRBD1 or TRBD2 may supply D (5 bases each). CDR3 protein: CASSLGTPGAPSGANVLTF. CDR3 DNA sequence: TGTGCCAGCAGCTTAGGGACCCCCGGGGCCCCCTCTGGGGCCAACGTCCTGACTTTC.